The clone carrying this T cell receptor (beta chain) qualifies as medium-sized (0.01 to 0.1%). This sample was taken from a study of spatial heterogeneity in lung cancer. Time point in this sample: sample taken at primary tumor resection. The V gene lost 5 bases and the J gene lost 9 bases, with 17 bases spanning the gap. The CDR3 has 13 amino acids. Germline V lookup: CDR1 SGHAT, CDR2 FQNNGV. TCRdb re-derived calls from the 5' RACE reads in MiXCR, one entry per CDR3 protein. The repertoire holds 20,000 or so distinct CDR3 sequences, 2.5% to 4% seen once, with 25% to 30% in the top ten. The specimen was PBMCs, collected at surgery. The source of this sequence is a female donor with early-stage non-small cell lung cancer. V usage is TRBV11-2 and J usage is TRBJ2-7; TRBD2 might be the D (6 bases). CDR3 DNA sequence: TGTGCCAGCAGCCCACCCCGGGGGATCTGGCAGTACTTC. It specifies CASSPPRGIWQYF.